Many counts were recorded for the clone carrying this T cell receptor (beta chain). Its antigen is undetermined. The data are from a study of molecular identifiers for immune sequencing clone quantification. TCR libraries were built in bulk with a published protocol and specific TCR primers. TCRdb redid the calling of the PCR reads with MiXCR, one entry per CDR3 protein. The sample carries 300,000 to 400,000 distinct CDR3 sequences, over 20% recorded once. Germline CDR1 SGHNT, CDR2 YYREEE (reference sequence). CDR3 size: 18 residues. V lost 4 bases and J lost 0; bases outside the gene matches: 5. Study-wide results and caveats: Clonotypes surpassing 20 RNA copies contained over 99% of effector molecules, versus under 1% in naive cells.

Sequenced material: naive CD8+ T cells from blood, with Jurkat cell RNA spiked in. Subset: FACS-sorted CD8+CD4-CCR7+CD45RA+ naive T cells. This TCR derives from a human donor in good health. Some libraries in this study had Jurkat cell RNA spiked in. This sequence joins TRBV5-4 and TRBJ2-6; TRBD1 matches at 12 bases. The CDR3 region is CASSAGQGALSGANVLTF. CDR3 in DNA: TGTGCCAGCAGCGCGGGACAGGGGGCTCTCTCTGGGGCCAACGTCCTGACTTTC.